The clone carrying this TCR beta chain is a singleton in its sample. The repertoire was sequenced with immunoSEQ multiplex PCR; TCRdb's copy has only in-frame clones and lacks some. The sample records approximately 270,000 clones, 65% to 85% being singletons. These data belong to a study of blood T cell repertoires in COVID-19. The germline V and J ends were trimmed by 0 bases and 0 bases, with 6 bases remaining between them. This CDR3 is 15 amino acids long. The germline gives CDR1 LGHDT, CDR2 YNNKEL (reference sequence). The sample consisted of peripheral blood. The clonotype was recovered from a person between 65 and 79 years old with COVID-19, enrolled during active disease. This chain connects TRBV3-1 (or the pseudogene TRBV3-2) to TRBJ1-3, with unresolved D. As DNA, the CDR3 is TGTGCCAGCAGCCAAGAGGCAGACTCTGGAAACACCATATATTTT. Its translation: CASSQEADSGNTIYF.